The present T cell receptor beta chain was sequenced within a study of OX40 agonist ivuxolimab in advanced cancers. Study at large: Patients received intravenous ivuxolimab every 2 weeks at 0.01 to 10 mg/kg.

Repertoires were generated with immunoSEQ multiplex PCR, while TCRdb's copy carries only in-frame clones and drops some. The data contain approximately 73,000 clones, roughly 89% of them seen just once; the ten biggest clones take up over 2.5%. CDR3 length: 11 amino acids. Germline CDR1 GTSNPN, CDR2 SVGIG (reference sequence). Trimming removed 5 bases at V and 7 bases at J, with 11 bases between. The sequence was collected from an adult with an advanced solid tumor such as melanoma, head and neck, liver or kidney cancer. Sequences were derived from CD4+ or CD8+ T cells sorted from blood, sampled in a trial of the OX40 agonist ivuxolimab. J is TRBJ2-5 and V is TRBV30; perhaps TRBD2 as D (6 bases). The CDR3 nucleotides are TGTGCCTGGTCCCCCGGGGGGACCCAGTACTTC. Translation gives CAWSPGGTQYF.